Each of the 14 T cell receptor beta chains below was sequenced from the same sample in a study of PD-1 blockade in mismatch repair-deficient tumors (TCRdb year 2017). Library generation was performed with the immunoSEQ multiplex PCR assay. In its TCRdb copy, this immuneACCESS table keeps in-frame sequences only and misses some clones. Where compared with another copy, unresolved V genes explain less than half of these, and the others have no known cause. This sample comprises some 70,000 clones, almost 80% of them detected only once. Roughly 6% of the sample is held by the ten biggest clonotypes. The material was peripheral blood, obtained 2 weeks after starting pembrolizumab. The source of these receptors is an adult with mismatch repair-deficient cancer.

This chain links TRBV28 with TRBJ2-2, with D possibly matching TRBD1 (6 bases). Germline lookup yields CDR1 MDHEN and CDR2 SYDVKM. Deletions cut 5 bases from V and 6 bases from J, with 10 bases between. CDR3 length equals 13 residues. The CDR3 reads CASSPTGSGELFF. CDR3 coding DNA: TGTGCCAGCAGTCCAACAGGGTCCGGGGAGCTGTTTTTT.

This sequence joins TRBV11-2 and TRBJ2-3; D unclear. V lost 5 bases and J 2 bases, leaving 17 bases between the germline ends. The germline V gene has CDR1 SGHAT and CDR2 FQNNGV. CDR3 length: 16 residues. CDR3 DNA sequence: TGTGCCAGCAGCCCACACGGAAGAGATCCCACAGATACGCAGTATTTT. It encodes CASSPHGRDPTDTQYF.

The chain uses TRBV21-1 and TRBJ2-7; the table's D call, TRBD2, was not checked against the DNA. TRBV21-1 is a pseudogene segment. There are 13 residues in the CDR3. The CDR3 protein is CASSLGGSVEQYF. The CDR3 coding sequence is TGTGCCAGCAGCTTGGGAGGGTCGGTCGAGCAGTACTTC.

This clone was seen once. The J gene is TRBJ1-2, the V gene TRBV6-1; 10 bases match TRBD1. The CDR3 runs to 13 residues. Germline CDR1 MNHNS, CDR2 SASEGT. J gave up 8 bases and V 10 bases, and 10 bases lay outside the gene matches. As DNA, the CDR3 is TGTGCCACCCTTTGGACAGGGGGAAGCGGCTACACCTTC. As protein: CATLWTGGSGYTF.

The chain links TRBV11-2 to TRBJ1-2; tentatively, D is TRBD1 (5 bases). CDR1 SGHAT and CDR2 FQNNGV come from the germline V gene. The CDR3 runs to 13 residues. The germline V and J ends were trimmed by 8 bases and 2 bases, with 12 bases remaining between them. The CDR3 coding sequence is TGTGCCAGCGGACTCGGGGGGAACTATGGCTACACCTTC. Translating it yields CASGLGGNYGYTF.

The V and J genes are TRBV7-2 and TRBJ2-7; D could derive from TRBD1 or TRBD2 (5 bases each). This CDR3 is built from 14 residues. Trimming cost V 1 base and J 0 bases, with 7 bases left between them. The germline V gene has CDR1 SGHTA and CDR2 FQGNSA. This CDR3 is CASSLVGGSYEQYF. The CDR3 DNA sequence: TGTGCCAGCAGCTTAGTTGGGGGCTCCTACGAGCAGTACTTC.

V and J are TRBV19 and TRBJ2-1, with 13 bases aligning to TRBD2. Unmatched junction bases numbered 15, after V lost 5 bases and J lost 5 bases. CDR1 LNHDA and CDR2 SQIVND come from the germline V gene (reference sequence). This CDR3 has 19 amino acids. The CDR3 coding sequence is TGTGCCAGTAGTCCTTATACCCCACTAGCGGGAGGGGTTAACAATGAGCAGTTCTTC. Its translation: CASSPYTPLAGGVNNEQFF. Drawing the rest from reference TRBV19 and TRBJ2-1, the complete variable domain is DGGITQSPKYLFRKEGQNVTLSCEQNLNHDAMYWYRQDPGQGLRLIYYSQIVNDFQKGDIAEGYSVSREKKESFPLTVTSAQKNPTAFYLCASSPYTPLAGGVNNEQFFGPGTRLTVL.

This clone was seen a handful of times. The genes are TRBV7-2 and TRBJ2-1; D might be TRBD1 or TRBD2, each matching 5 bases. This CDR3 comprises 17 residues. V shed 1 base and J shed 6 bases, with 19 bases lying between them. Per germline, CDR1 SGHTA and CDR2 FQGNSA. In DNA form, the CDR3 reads TGTGCCAGCAGCTTAGGTTTTGGTGGGGGATCGATCAATGAGCAGTTCTTC. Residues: CASSLGFGGGSINEQFF.

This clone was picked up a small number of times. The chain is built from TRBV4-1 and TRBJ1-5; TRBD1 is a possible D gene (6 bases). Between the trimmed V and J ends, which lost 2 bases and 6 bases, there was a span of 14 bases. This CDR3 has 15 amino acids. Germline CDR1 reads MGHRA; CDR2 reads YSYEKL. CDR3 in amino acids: CASSQLAGVGQPQHF. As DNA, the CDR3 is TGCGCCAGCAGCCAATTGGCAGGGGTCGGTCAGCCCCAGCATTTT.

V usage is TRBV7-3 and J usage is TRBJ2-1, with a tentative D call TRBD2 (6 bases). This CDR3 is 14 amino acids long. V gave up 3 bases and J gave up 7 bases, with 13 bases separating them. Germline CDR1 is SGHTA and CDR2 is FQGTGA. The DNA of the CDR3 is TGTGCCAGCAGCTTCGCGGCGGGGCGGAATGAGCAGTTCTTC. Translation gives CASSFAAGRNEQFF. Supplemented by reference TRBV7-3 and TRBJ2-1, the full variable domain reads GAGVSQTPSNKVTEKGKYVELRCDPISGHTALYWYRQSLGQGPEFLIYFQGTGAADDSGLPNDRFFAVRPEGSVSTLKIQRTERGDSAVYLCASSFAAGRNEQFFGPGTRLTVL.

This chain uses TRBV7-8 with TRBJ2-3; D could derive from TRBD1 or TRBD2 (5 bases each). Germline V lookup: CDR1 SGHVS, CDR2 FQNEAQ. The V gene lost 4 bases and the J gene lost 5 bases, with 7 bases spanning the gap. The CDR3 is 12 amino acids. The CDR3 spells CASSSGGDTQYF. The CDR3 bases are TGTGCCAGCAGCTCTGGGGGAGATACGCAGTATTTT.

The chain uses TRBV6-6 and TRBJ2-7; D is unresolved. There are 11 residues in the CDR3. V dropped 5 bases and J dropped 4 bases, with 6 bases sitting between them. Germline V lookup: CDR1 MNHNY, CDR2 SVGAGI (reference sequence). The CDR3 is CASSDIYEQYF. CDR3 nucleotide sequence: TGTGCCAGCAGTGACATATACGAGCAGTACTTC.

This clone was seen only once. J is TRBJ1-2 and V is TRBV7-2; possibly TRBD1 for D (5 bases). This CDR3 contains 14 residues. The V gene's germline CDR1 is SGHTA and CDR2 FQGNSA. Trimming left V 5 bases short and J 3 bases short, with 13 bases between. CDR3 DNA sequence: TGTGCCAGCAGCCAAAGGGGCAGCTACTATGGCTACACCTTC. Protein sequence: CASSQRGSYYGYTF.

For the CDR3, the DNA is TGTGCCAGCAGTTACAGGACGGTTATGAACACTGAAGCTTTCTTT. This encodes CASSYRTVMNTEAFF. The chain employs TRBV6-5 and TRBJ1-1; no definite D call. V was trimmed by 2 bases and J by 0 bases, leaving 10 bases between them. Germline V CDR1 and CDR2: MNHEY, SVGAGI. The length of the CDR3 is 15 residues.